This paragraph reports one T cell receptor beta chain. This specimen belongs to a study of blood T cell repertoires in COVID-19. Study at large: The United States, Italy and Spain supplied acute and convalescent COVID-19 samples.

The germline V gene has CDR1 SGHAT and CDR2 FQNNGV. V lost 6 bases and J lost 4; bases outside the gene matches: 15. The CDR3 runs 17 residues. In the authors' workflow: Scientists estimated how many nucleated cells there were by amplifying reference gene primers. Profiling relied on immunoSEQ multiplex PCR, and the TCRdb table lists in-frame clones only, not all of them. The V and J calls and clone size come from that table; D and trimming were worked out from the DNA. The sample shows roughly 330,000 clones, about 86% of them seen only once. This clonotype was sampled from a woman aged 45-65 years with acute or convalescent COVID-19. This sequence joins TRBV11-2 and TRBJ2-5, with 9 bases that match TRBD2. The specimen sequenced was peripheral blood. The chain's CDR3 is CASRVFRGGAALETQYF. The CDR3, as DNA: TGTGCCAGCAGAGTATTTCGCGGGGGGGCCGCTCTAGAGACCCAGTACTTC.